Presented here are 27 T cell receptor beta chains from one specimen sequenced in a study of early T cells in non-severe SARS-CoV-2 infection. TCRdb itself ran the 5' RACE reads through MiXCR, one entry per CDR3 protein. The repertoire includes around 68,000 distinct CDR3 sequences, approximately 6.1% of them detected once, and 3.4% sits in the top ten. Source: whole blood, taken at baseline. The receptors shown here come from an adult who was a healthcare worker with PCR-confirmed SARS-CoV-2 infection or an uninfected control (not recorded which).

At least ten counts were recorded for this clonotype. The CDR3 region is CASTIVWEAEQFF. CDR3 nucleotide sequence: TGTGCCAGCACCATAGTTTGGGAGGCTGAGCAGTTCTTC. The gene calls are TRBV7-8 and TRBJ2-1; tentative D call: TRBD2 (6 bases). The CDR3 sequence is 13 residues long. Trimming stripped 7 bases from V and 9 bases from J, with 16 bases between. Germline CDR1 reads SGHVS; CDR2 reads FQNEAQ.

This clonotype came up many times. The rearrangement joins TRBV7-9 to TRBJ2-1; D is uncertain. Trimming took off 0 bases at V and 12 bases at J, with 9 bases between the two ends. CDR1 and CDR2 (germline): SEHNR, FQNEAQ (reference sequence). This CDR3 contains 12 residues. The CDR3: CASSLADIGQFF. For the CDR3, the DNA is TGTGCCAGCAGCTTAGCAGACATTGGGCAGTTCTTC.

Ten or more counts support this clonotype. The chain recombines TRBV7-3 with TRBJ1-2; maybe TRBD1 (5 bases). Germline-derived CDR1 and CDR2 are SGHTA and FQGTGA. V gave up 5 bases and J gave up 2 bases, with 9 bases separating them. The CDR3 length is 13 residues. CDR3 loop: CASSPDKNYGYTF. The CDR3 nucleotides are TGTGCCAGCAGCCCGGACAAAAACTATGGCTACACCTTC.

With regard to this clonotype: It may be a read error: a sequence one base away is much more abundant. This chain uses TRBV7-6 with TRBJ2-2, with unresolved D. The CDR3 loop spans 13 amino acids. The germline V gene has CDR1 SGHVS and CDR2 FNYEAQ. V was pared by 5 bases and J by 6 bases, with 10 bases between. CDR3 in amino acids: CASSLTPPGELFF. The CDR3 DNA follows: TGTGCCAGCAGCCTTACACCCCCCGGGGAGCTGTTTTTT.

This clonotype was detected ten times or more. The chain couples TRBV12-3 or TRBV12-4 to TRBJ2-1; 8 nucleotides match TRBD2. The CDR3 length is 16 residues. Germline trimming cut 7 bases from V and 0 bases from J; bases unmatched to any gene: 8. The chain's CDR3 is CASISGGAISYNEQFF. The CDR3 DNA follows: TGTGCCAGCATCTCGGGGGGGGCCATCTCCTACAATGAGCAGTTCTTC.

This clonotype was recorded many times. This rearrangement joins TRBV10-3 to TRBJ1-1; D remains unclear. This CDR3 has 15 residues. Trimming pared 6 bases from V and 7 bases from J, leaving 21 bases between. CDR1 and CDR2 from the germline V gene are ENHRY and SYGVKD. DNA of the CDR3: TGTGCCATCAGCAGTTCCGGGCCTTTAATTAATGAAGCTTTCTTT. Residues: CAISSSGPLINEAFF.

This clonotype turned up a few times. The rearrangement uses TRBV3-1 and TRBJ2-1; D is undetermined. The CDR3 loop spans 17 amino acids. The germline CDR1 and CDR2 sequences are LGHDT and YNNKEL (reference sequence). V lost 2 bases, J lost 0 bases, and 14 bases lay in between. The CDR3 region is CASSQFLPQSSYNEQFF. The CDR3 region has the DNA TGTGCCAGCAGCCAATTCCTACCGCAAAGCTCCTACAATGAGCAGTTCTTC.

Concerning this clonotype itself: A junction boundary mismatches the germline segment, possibly from a read error. The chain has TRBV20-1 and TRBJ2-7; 10 bases map to TRBD2. The CDR3 is 13 residues long. Per the germline V gene, CDR1 is DFQATT and CDR2 is SNEGSKA (reference sequence). CDR3 sequence reads: CSAKAGGPYEQYF. Here the CDR3 DNA reads TGCAGCGCTAAAGCGGGAGGGCCCTACGAGCAGTACTTC.

This clonotype was seen more than once but under ten times. The V call is TRBV2, the J call TRBJ2-7; the D is unclear. Germline V lookup: CDR1 SNHLY, CDR2 FYNNEI. Trimming took off 4 bases at V and 2 bases at J, with 3 bases between the two ends. CDR3 size: 11 residues. CDR3 bases: TGTGCCAGCAGTGGAGCCTACGAGCAGTACTTC. It codes for CASSGAYEQYF.

This clonotype came up many times. The chain recombines TRBV6-6 with TRBJ1-5, with D possibly being TRBD1 (5 bases). The CDR3 covers 17 residues. Germline assignment: CDR1 MNHNY and CDR2 SVGAGI (reference sequence). V was pared by 7 bases and J by 0 bases, with 19 bases between. The CDR3 DNA sequence: TGTGCCAGCACCTTAGTGAGGACACCTTATAGCAATCAGCCCCAGCATTTT. Translating it yields CASTLVRTPYSNQPQHF.

This rearrangement joins TRBV6-5 to TRBJ2-1; no reliable D call. The CDR3 covers 13 residues. V lost 6 bases, J lost 8 bases, and 14 bases lay in between. Germline CDR1 is MNHEY and CDR2 is SVGAGI. The CDR3 DNA sequence: TGTGCCAGCAGCCCCGGTTATGGGGATGAGCAGTTCTTC. Residues: CASSPGYGDEQFF.

There are many counts of this clonotype. The genes are TRBV6-4 and TRBJ2-3, with unresolved D. The ends were cut back, 0 bases at V and 2 bases at J, with 9 bases in the middle. Germline CDR1 and CDR2: MRHNA and SNTAGT. This CDR3 is built from 15 residues. The CDR3 here is CASSDSGNPTDTQYF. CDR3 sequence (DNA): TGTGCCAGCAGTGACTCGGGCAACCCCACAGATACGCAGTATTTT.

This clonotype showed up many times. The CDR3 here is CASSLGPEPRWEQYF. CDR3 nucleotides: TGTGCCAGCAGCTTAGGGCCAGAGCCTAGGTGGGAGCAGTACTTC. The chain uses TRBV7-6 and TRBJ2-7, with D hard to call. The germline V gene has CDR1 SGHVS and CDR2 FNYEAQ. The CDR3 runs to 15 residues. V lost 1 base, J lost 7 bases, and 17 bases lay in between.

The chain combines TRBV20-1 with TRBJ2-1; D call uncertain. The V end lost 4 bases, the J end lost 9 bases, and 16 bases lay between the germline ends. The germline V gene encodes CDR1 DFQATT and CDR2 SNEGSKA (reference sequence). The CDR3 consists of 13 residues. The CDR3 DNA reads as TGCAGTGCTAATTCCCCCGCTCTCCCTGAGCAGTTCTTC. Translating gives CSANSPALPEQFF.

This clonotype was counted ten times or more. This chain uses TRBV18 with TRBJ2-1; 9 bases are a match to TRBD1. Trimming cost V 2 bases and J 6 bases; bases outside gene matches: 2. The CDR3 contains 14 residues. CDR1 and CDR2 (germline): KGHSH, LQKENI. CDR3 sequence: CASSPSDRGNEQFF. In nucleotides, the CDR3 is TGTGCCAGCTCACCATCGGACAGGGGCAATGAGCAGTTCTTC.

This clonotype was observed at least ten times. The chain has TRBV27 and TRBJ2-2; the match to TRBD1 covers 8 bases. V shed 2 bases, J shed 3 bases, and the junction held 5 bases outside the gene matches. CDR1 is MNHEY and CDR2 is SMNVEV in the germline V gene (reference sequence). The CDR3 length is 16 residues. The CDR3 loop is CASSLVGQGDTGELFF. For the CDR3, the DNA is TGTGCCAGCAGTTTAGTAGGACAGGGAGACACCGGGGAGCTGTTTTTT.

This clonotype was seen only a few times. The chain employs TRBV29-1 and TRBJ2-6; D gene unclear. V lost 4 bases and J 2 bases, leaving 6 bases between the germline ends. The length of the CDR3 is 13 residues. Germline values: CDR1 SQVTM, CDR2 ANQGSEA. The CDR3 nucleotides are TGCAGCGTTGGTAGTACTGGGGCCAACGTCCTGACTTTC. Its translation: CSVGSTGANVLTF.

The chain joins TRBV7-7 to TRBJ2-2; D not resolved. The CDR3 is 13 amino acids. The V gene lost 4 bases and the J gene lost 8 bases, with 11 bases spanning the gap. Per germline, CDR1 SSHAT and CDR2 FNYEAQ (reference sequence). Here the CDR3 DNA reads TGTGCCAGCAGCTCTCTTGATGAGGGGGAGCTGTTTTTT. It translates to CASSSLDEGELFF.

This clonotype appeared many times. The chain carries TRBV12-3 or TRBV12-4 and TRBJ2-1; 8 nucleotides match TRBD2. The CDR3 length is 15 residues. V shed 0 bases and J 8 bases; nucleotides not matched to a gene: 6. The CDR3 nucleotides are TGTGCCAGCAGTTTAGCGGGGGCTAGCGGGCATGAGCAGTTCTTC. It codes for CASSLAGASGHEQFF.

The chain carries TRBV19 and TRBJ2-1; D remains unclear. This CDR3 spans 15 amino acids. Germline V gene sequence: CDR1 LNHDA, CDR2 SQIVND (reference sequence). V was trimmed by 5 bases and J by 6 bases, leaving 17 bases between them. This chain's CDR3 is CASSSERTQTNEQFF. The CDR3 coding sequence is TGTGCCAGTAGTTCAGAACGGACCCAAACCAATGAGCAGTTCTTC.

This clonotype was recorded many times. CDR3 region: CASSAGQFYEQYF. The CDR3 nucleotides are TGTGCCAGCAGCGCGGGACAGTTTTACGAGCAGTACTTC. This chain connects TRBV5-4 to TRBJ2-7; possible D gene TRBD1, 7 bases. The V end lost 4 bases, the J end lost 4 bases, and 12 bases lay between the germline ends. This CDR3 is built from 13 residues. Germline CDR1 and CDR2: SGHNT and YYREEE (reference sequence).

This clonotype was counted many times. This rearrangement joins TRBV7-2 to TRBJ2-3; D is uncertain. Trimming took 3 bases from V and 4 from J, leaving 11 bases between them. The CDR3 contains 14 residues. Germline V gene data show CDR1 as SGHTA and CDR2 as FQGNSA. The CDR3, as DNA: TGTGCCAGCAGCTTCCAAGGGCCGGCAGATACGCAGTATTTT. This sequence encodes CASSFQGPADTQYF.

This clonotype was seen only a few times. The CDR3 nucleotides are TGTGCCAGCAGTGCGACAACGAACACTGAAGCTTTCTTT. Protein: CASSATTNTEAFF. The chain links TRBV25-1 to TRBJ1-1; no firm D call. In germline, CDR1 is MGHDK, CDR2 SYGVNS. The V end lost 4 bases, the J end lost 1 base, and 7 bases lay between the germline ends. The CDR3 length is 13 residues. The variable domain in full, completed from reference TRBV25-1 and TRBJ1-1, reads EADIYQTPRYLVIGTGKKITLECSQTMGHDKMYWYQQDPGMELHLIHYSYGVNSTEKGDLSSESTVSRIRTEHFPLTLESARPSHTSQYLCASSATTNTEAFFGQGTRLTVV.

The table lists this clonotype with many counts. This sequence joins TRBV3-1 and TRBJ1-1, with a tentative D call TRBD1 (6 bases). Looked up from germline, CDR1 is LGHDT and CDR2 is YNNKEL (reference sequence). V was shortened by 1 base and J by 7 bases, with 10 bases between the two germline ends. The CDR3 runs to 13 residues. The chain's CDR3 is CASSQGGAYEAFF. The CDR3 DNA is TGTGCCAGCAGCCAAGGGGGGGCGTATGAAGCTTTCTTT. Drawing the rest from reference TRBV3-1 and TRBJ1-1, the complete variable domain is DTAVSQTPKYLVTQMGNDKSIKCEQNLGHDTMYWYKQDSKKFLKIMFSYNNKELIINETVPNRFSPKSPDKAHLNLHINSLELGDSAVYFCASSQGGAYEAFFGQGTRLTVV.

This clonotype came up a few times. CDR3 sequence reads: CASSARLQETQYF. CDR3 sequence (DNA): TGCGCCAGCAGCGCCAGACTACAAGAGACCCAGTACTTC. This chain uses TRBV5-1 with TRBJ2-5; maybe TRBD2 (5 bases). V was clipped by 4 bases and J by 2 bases, with 9 bases between them. Germline loops: CDR1 SGHRS, CDR2 YFSETQ. The CDR3 loop spans 13 amino acids. The full variable domain, in which reference TRBV5-1 and TRBJ2-5 provide the parts outside the CDR3, is KAGVTQTPRYLIKTRGQQVTLSCSPISGHRSVSWYQQTPGQGLQFLFEYFSETQRNKGNFPGRFSGRQFSNSRSEMNVSTLELGDSALYLCASSARLQETQYFGPGTRLLVL.

This clonotype was picked up a small number of times. The chain has TRBV6-5 and TRBJ2-2; no reliable D call. CDR3 length equals 11 residues. The germline V gene encodes CDR1 MNHEY and CDR2 SVGAGI. V gave up 8 bases and J gave up 7 bases, with 8 bases separating them. The CDR3 coding sequence is TGTGCCAGCCGGACCGTCGGGGAGCTGTTTTTT. Translation: CASRTVGELFF.

This clonotype was recorded at least ten times. V is TRBV10-3 and J is TRBJ1-2; D not certain. Trimming shortened V by 4 bases and J by 4 bases, and 10 bases separated the two germline ends. Looked up from germline, CDR1 is ENHRY and CDR2 is SYGVKD. CDR3 length: 13 residues. The CDR3 spells CAISGRSGYGYTF. CDR3 bases: TGTGCCATCAGTGGAAGGAGTGGCTATGGCTACACCTTC.